Listed here are 17 T cell receptor beta chains from one sample, sequenced in a study of control samples from healthy donors and cancer patients. Repertoires were generated with immunoSEQ multiplex PCR, while TCRdb's copy carries only in-frame clones and drops some. There are 200,000 or so clones in the sample; about 89% occur only once, and 1.5% to 2% lies in the top ten. Sample: blood. The receptors originated from a man aged 25 to 40 in good health.

The rearrangement joins TRBV28 to TRBJ1-2; 11 nucleotides line up with TRBD1. CDR3 size: 14 residues. V gave up 5 bases and J gave up 4 bases; unmatched junction bases: 3. The V gene's germline CDR1 is MDHEN and CDR2 SYDVKM. The CDR3 coding sequence is TGTGCCAGCAGTCCTGGGACAGGGGGCTATGGCTACACCTTC. Translated: CASSPGTGGYGYTF.

This chain joins TRBV10-1 and TRBJ1-5, with D hard to call. This CDR3 is built from 12 residues. The germline CDR1 and CDR2 sequences are WNHNN and SYGVQD (reference sequence). V lost 5 bases and J lost 4, with 6 bases in between. In nucleotides, the CDR3 is TGCGCCAGCAGTCAGAGTAATCAGCCCCAGCATTTT. It codes for CASSQSNQPQHF.

This clone was found many times. At one end the junction does not follow the germline gene, possibly because of a read error. The chain joins TRBV6-4 to TRBJ2-1, with 8 bases aligning to TRBD1. This CDR3 has 15 amino acids. Germline V gene sequence: CDR1 MRHNA, CDR2 SNTAGT. The CDR3 spells CASSPMSGGYDEQFF. CDR3 coding DNA: TGTGCCAGCAGCCCCATGTCAGGGGGCTACGATGAGCAGTTCTTC.

V gene TRBV5-5 combines with J gene TRBJ1-5; D possibly corresponds to TRBD1 (5 bases). The CDR3 runs to 17 residues. V lost 2 bases and J lost 3, with 18 bases in between. From germline, CDR1 is SGHKS and CDR2 YYEKEE (reference sequence). CDR3 coding DNA: TGTGCCAGCAGCTTCGGGCAGGGAGGGATGATCAATCAGCCCCAGCATTTT. This sequence encodes CASSFGQGGMINQPQHF.

V usage is TRBV5-5 and J usage is TRBJ1-1, with D possibly TRBD1 on 5 matching bases. Germline V gene data show CDR1 as SGHKS and CDR2 as YYEKEE (reference sequence). The CDR3 totals 14 residues. Trimming took 4 bases from V and 1 from J, leaving 11 bases between them. The CDR3 protein is CASSIRQQNTEAFF. The CDR3 nucleotides read TGTGCCAGCAGCATACGACAGCAGAACACTGAAGCTTTCTTT.

The chain uses TRBV20-1 and TRBJ1-3; D call uncertain. Per the germline V gene, CDR1 is DFQATT and CDR2 is SNEGSKA (reference sequence). With 3 bases removed from V and 4 bases from J, the gap between germline ends came to 7 bases. This CDR3 region has 12 residues. The DNA of the CDR3 is TGCAGTGCTAGTGCACTCGGAAACACCATATATTTT. It codes for CSASALGNTIYF.

V is TRBV6-5 and J is TRBJ2-1; TRBD1 aligns across 9 bases. CDR3 size: 15 residues. V gave up 6 bases and J gave up 3 bases; unmatched junction bases: 6. The germline CDR1 and CDR2 sequences are MNHEY and SVGAGI. CDR3 DNA sequence: TGTGCCAGCAGCATAGACAGGGGGTTCTACAATGAGCAGTTCTTC. This gives the protein CASSIDRGFYNEQFF.

The chain uses TRBV24-1 and TRBJ2-3; D possibly uses TRBD1 or TRBD2 (5 bases each). The CDR3 covers 14 residues. Germline CDR1 is KGHDR and CDR2 is SFDVKD. V was shortened by 7 bases and J by 4 bases, with 14 bases between the two germline ends. In DNA, the CDR3 is TGTGCCACCAGCCCCGGGGCGCGCGCAGATACGCAGTATTTT. This translates into CATSPGARADTQYF.

J is TRBJ2-3 and V is TRBV7-6; D is undetermined. Germline lookup yields CDR1 SGHVS and CDR2 FNYEAQ. Trimming shortened V by 1 base and J by 0 bases, and 11 bases separated the two germline ends. The CDR3 spans 16 residues. CDR3 nucleotide sequence: TGTGCCAGCAGCTTAGTGGCGGAAACTAGCACAGATACGCAGTATTTT. Translated, it gives CASSLVAETSTDTQYF.

This chain joins TRBV7-9 and TRBJ1-4, with TRBD1 matching over 7 bases. Germline lookup yields CDR1 SEHNR and CDR2 FQNEAQ (reference sequence). Trimming removed 5 bases from V and 5 bases from J; junction bases left unmatched: 11. The CDR3 totals 16 residues. CDR3 region: CASSTGMTGFNEKLFF. Written as DNA, the CDR3 is TGTGCCAGCAGCACCGGGATGACAGGGTTCAATGAAAAACTGTTTTTT. Complete variable domain (other parts from reference TRBV7-9 and TRBJ1-4): DTGVSQNPRHKITKRGQNVTFRCDPISEHNRLYWYRQTLGQGPEFLTYFQNEAQLEKSRLLSDRFSAERPKGSFSTLEIQRTEQGDSAMYLCASSTGMTGFNEKLFFGSGTQLSVL.

This rearrangement joins TRBV11-2 to TRBJ2-1; D remains unclear. The germline CDR1 and CDR2 sequences are SGHAT and FQNNGV. The CDR3 has 11 residues. V was clipped by 5 bases and J by 6 bases, with 5 bases between them. The CDR3 DNA reads TGTGCCAGCAGCCAATTCAATGAGCAGTTCTTC. Translated: CASSQFNEQFF. Looking up the rest from reference TRBV11-2 and TRBJ2-1 gives the full variable domain: EAGVAQSPRYKIIEKRQSVAFWCNPISGHATLYWYQQILGQGPKLLIQFQNNGVVDDSQLPKDRFSAERLKGVDSTLKIQPAKLEDSAVYLCASSQFNEQFFGPGTRLTVL.

The chain uses TRBV5-4 and TRBJ1-1; D gene ambiguous. Germline CDR1 reads SGHNT; CDR2 reads YYREEE (reference sequence). The V end was cut by 0 bases, the J end by 1 base, with 10 bases between. This CDR3 is 15 amino acids long. The chain's CDR3 is CASSLAGRANTEAFF. CDR3 nucleotides: TGTGCCAGCAGCTTGGCAGGCAGAGCGAACACTGAAGCTTTCTTT.

V and J are TRBV15 and TRBJ1-5, with TRBD1 as a possible D gene (5 bases). The CDR3 is 14 amino acids. The V end was cut by 8 bases, the J end by 3 bases, with 14 bases between. Germline loops: CDR1 LNHNV, CDR2 YYDKDF (reference sequence). CDR3 protein: CATRLRDPNQPQHF. The CDR3 DNA follows: TGTGCCACCCGGTTGCGGGACCCCAATCAGCCCCAGCATTTT.

The rearrangement joins TRBV4-2 to TRBJ2-7, with 9 bases lining up with TRBD2. V trimming: 1 base; J trimming: 3 bases; junction bases outside the gene matches: 4. The CDR3 is 15 amino acids. CDR1 is LGHNA and CDR2 is YNFKEQ in the germline V gene. CDR3 sequence reads: CASSQGGTSIYEQYF. CDR3 nucleotide sequence: TGTGCCAGCAGCCAAGGCGGGACTAGCATCTACGAGCAGTACTTC.

The chain employs TRBV19 and TRBJ1-6, with a weak D call TRBD1 (5 bases). The CDR3 runs 14 residues. V shed 6 bases and J shed 7 bases, with 13 bases lying between them. Germline V gene sequence: CDR1 LNHDA, CDR2 SQIVND (reference sequence). The CDR3 DNA reads as TGTGCCAGTAGGTCGGGGGGTATGAATTCACCCCTCCACTTT. Translation: CASRSGGMNSPLHF. Full variable domain (remainder filled in from reference TRBV19 and TRBJ1-6): DGGITQSPKYLFRKEGQNVTLSCEQNLNHDAMYWYRQDPGQGLRLIYYSQIVNDFQKGDIAEGYSVSREKKESFPLTVTSAQKNPTAFYLCASRSGGMNSPLHFGNGTRLTVT.

The V and J genes are TRBV7-9 and TRBJ2-7; 7 bases agree with TRBD1. Losses at the gene ends were 7 bases for V and 3 bases for J; bases not matched to a gene: 9. Germline V gene lookup returns CDR1 SEHNR and CDR2 FQNEAQ (reference sequence). The CDR3 is 14 amino acids. The CDR3 nucleotides read TGTGCCAGCACCATGGGGACAGACCTCTACGAGCAGTACTTC. Protein: CASTMGTDLYEQYF.

The chain employs TRBV5-6 and TRBJ1-6; 11 bases match TRBD1. CDR1 is SGHDT, CDR2 YYEEEE, per germline. The CDR3 runs 15 residues. Trimming cost V 2 bases and J 10 bases; bases outside gene matches: 5. The CDR3 region has the DNA TGTGCCAGCAGCTTAATGGGACAGGGGGGCTCACCCCTCCACTTT. This codes for CASSLMGQGGSPLHF. The variable domain in full, completed from reference TRBV5-6 and TRBJ1-6, reads DAGVTQSPTHLIKTRGQQVTLRCSPKSGHDTVSWYQQALGQGPQFIFQYYEEEERQRGNFPDRFSGHQFPNYSSELNVNALLLGDSALYLCASSLMGQGGSPLHFGNGTRLTVT.